Shown below are 24 T cell receptor beta chains from a single sample sequenced in a study of beta chain features in type 1 diabetes. Of the isolated RNA, all was reverse transcribed, and so the sequenced material was expressed TCRB transcripts. Method: immunoSEQ multiplex PCR; TCRdb's copy keeps in-frame clones and lacks some. This sample has 600,000 to 750,000 clones, with about an eighth found just once. These receptors' antigens are unknown. Findings and limits, study-wide: Moderately but significantly shorter TCRB CDR3s were found in Type 1 diabetes patients in all four CD4+ subsets.

The sample comprised naive CD4+ T cells from blood. These receptors were collected from a man aged 30 to 39 with type 1 diabetes.

This clone was seen only a few times. This sequence joins TRBV6-1 and TRBJ1-5; D is possibly TRBD1 (6 bases). Per germline, CDR1 MNHNS and CDR2 SASEGT. V lost 3 bases, J lost 2 bases, and 14 bases lay in between. The CDR3 spans 16 residues. CDR3 residues: CASSEGHLWGNQPQHF. As DNA, the CDR3 is TGTGCCAGCAGTGAGGGACACCTCTGGGGCAATCAGCCCCAGCATTTT.

V gene TRBV18 combines with J gene TRBJ2-3; the D gene could be TRBD1 or TRBD2 (6 bases each). The V end lost 6 bases, the J end lost 5 bases, and 15 bases lay between the germline ends. Germline values: CDR1 KGHSH, CDR2 LQKENI. The CDR3 has 14 residues. As DNA, the CDR3 is TGTGCCAGCTCCCGGGGGCCTGCGGGAGATACGCAGTATTTT. Residues: CASSRGPAGDTQYF.

The table lists this clone with a few counts. The chain employs TRBV7-9 and TRBJ1-3; D is uncertain. Trimming removed 2 bases from V and 4 bases from J, with 3 bases in between. Germline V gives CDR1 SEHNR, CDR2 FQNEAQ (reference sequence). This CDR3 has 12 amino acids. The DNA for the CDR3 is TGTGCCAGCAGCTTACTCGGAAACACCATATATTTT. Protein sequence: CASSLLGNTIYF.

This chain links TRBV14 with TRBJ2-7; tentatively, D is TRBD1 or TRBD2 (5 bases each). V was clipped by 3 bases and J by 6 bases, with 12 bases between them. Germline CDR1 is SGHDN and CDR2 is FVKESK. The CDR3 sequence is 13 residues long. CDR3 coding DNA: TGTGCCAGCAGCCAGTTAAGGGACGCCGAGCAGTACTTC. Encoded protein: CASSQLRDAEQYF.

V and J are TRBV14 and TRBJ2-1, with a tentative D call TRBD2 (5 bases). This CDR3 is built from 13 residues. Germline V gene sequence: CDR1 SGHDN, CDR2 FVKESK. V was trimmed by 4 bases and J by 8 bases, leaving 12 bases between them. Written as DNA, the CDR3 is TGTGCCAGCAGCCGGGCGGGTAGTCATGAGCAGTTCTTC. This codes for CASSRAGSHEQFF. Based on the CDR3 plus reference TRBV14 and TRBJ2-1, the full variable domain is EAGVTQFPSHSVIEKGQTVTLRCDPISGHDNLYWYRRVMGKEIKFLLHFVKESKQDESGMPNNRFLAERTGGTYSTLKVQPAELEDSGVYFCASSRAGSHEQFFGPGTRLTVL.

The table lists this clone with a count of one. The rearrangement joins TRBV19 to TRBJ1-2; TRBD1 matches at 10 bases. The germline CDR1 and CDR2 sequences are LNHDA and SQIVND (reference sequence). J lost 7 bases, V lost 3 bases, and 2 bases had no gene match. This CDR3 comprises 13 residues. The CDR3 bases are TGTGCCAGTAGTATTGGGACAGGGGTTGGCTACACCTTC. Translating it yields CASSIGTGVGYTF.

The table lists this clone with a few counts. This chain links TRBV9 with TRBJ2-7; no clear D gene. V lost 2 bases and J lost 2, with 11 bases in between. The germline V gene has CDR1 SGDLS and CDR2 YYNGEE. The CDR3 length is 14 residues. This chain's CDR3 is CASSVQGSTYEQYF. The CDR3 DNA follows: TGTGCCAGCAGCGTTCAAGGGTCTACCTACGAGCAGTACTTC.

This clone was counted a few times. One end of the junction is discordant with germline, which a read error may explain. The V call is TRBV6-1, the J call TRBJ2-7; D may match TRBD1 or TRBD2 (5 bases each). CDR3 length equals 11 residues. Germline CDR1 and CDR2: MNHNS and SASEGT. DNA for the CDR3: TGTGCCAGCAGTAACGCCGGGACCATCATATTC. This translates into CASSNAGTIIF.

This chain uses TRBV5-1 with TRBJ2-5; 11 nucleotides line up with TRBD2. This CDR3 comprises 15 residues. Per the germline V gene, CDR1 is SGHRS and CDR2 is YFSETQ. Losses at the gene ends were 4 bases for V and 1 base for J; bases not matched to a gene: 3. Here the CDR3 reads CASSTGTSGQETQYF. Written as DNA, the CDR3 is TGCGCCAGCAGCACCGGGACTAGCGGCCAAGAGACCCAGTACTTC.

This clone was counted a few times. The chain is built from TRBV30 and TRBJ2-2, with D uncertain. The germline gives CDR1 GTSNPN, CDR2 SVGIG (reference sequence). V lost 3 bases and J lost 8, with 7 bases in between. The length of the CDR3 is 11 residues. The CDR3 DNA sequence: TGTGCCTGGAGCCCTAGGGGGGAGCTGTTTTTT. This gives the protein CAWSPRGELFF.

This clone was detected a few times. The gene calls are TRBV11-3 and TRBJ2-1; the match to TRBD2 covers 8 bases. The CDR3 consists of 15 residues. The junction had 5 bases not matched to a gene; V was cut back by 5 bases and J by 2 bases. CDR1 and CDR2 from the germline V gene are SGHNT and YENEEA. The CDR3 DNA reads as TGTGCCAGCAGCCGAACTAGCGGCCCCTACAATGAGCAGTTCTTC. It specifies CASSRTSGPYNEQFF.

V and J are TRBV12-5 and TRBJ2-2; the D is unclear. The CDR3 length is 16 residues. Trimming removed 5 bases from V and 0 bases from J, with 13 bases in between. Germline V CDR1 and CDR2: LGHNT, FRNRAP. For the CDR3, the DNA is TGTGCTAGTGGTCTCGTGATGAATGCGAACACCGGGGAGCTGTTTTTT. Protein sequence: CASGLVMNANTGELFF.

A few counts support this clone. The chain recombines TRBV7-2 with TRBJ2-3, with 10 bases lining up with TRBD2. Germline CDR1 SGHTA, CDR2 FQGNSA. The CDR3 is 17 residues long. Unmatched junction bases numbered 8, after V lost 0 bases and J lost 5 bases. CDR3 sequence: CASSLAWSGGAGDTQYF. For the CDR3, the DNA is TGTGCCAGCAGCTTAGCGTGGAGCGGGGGGGCAGGAGATACGCAGTATTTT.

This clone was found a few times. V gene TRBV19 combines with J gene TRBJ2-1; 13 nucleotides agree with TRBD2. Germline CDR1 and CDR2: LNHDA and SQIVND (reference sequence). Trimming took 6 bases from V and 7 from J; bases not matched to a gene: 6. This CDR3 region has 15 residues. This CDR3 is CASRPGLAGMNEQFF. The CDR3 DNA is TGTGCCAGTAGACCGGGACTAGCGGGGATGAATGAGCAGTTCTTC.

This clone was seen a few times. This CDR3 reads CASSARTGDGYTF. The CDR3 nucleotides read TGTGCCAGCAGTGCCCGGACAGGGGATGGCTACACCTTC. The chain recombines TRBV25-1 with TRBJ1-2; 9 nucleotides line up with TRBD1. The V segment lost 4 bases and the J segment 6 bases; nucleotides outside the gene matches: 3. From germline, CDR1 is MGHDK and CDR2 SYGVNS. The CDR3 loop spans 13 amino acids.

The chain has TRBV30 and TRBJ2-5, with 7 bases aligning to TRBD1. CDR3 size: 18 residues. The germline CDR1 and CDR2 sequences are GTSNPN and SVGIG (reference sequence). Trimming at V came to 0 bases and at J to 5 bases, leaving 18 bases not matched to a gene. The CDR3 nucleotides read TGTGCCTGGAGTGTCCTGGGACAGTCCGTGGGGTTTATCGAGACCCAGTACTTC. Amino acids: CAWSVLGQSVGFIETQYF.

This clone occurred a few times. This rearrangement joins TRBV6-5 to TRBJ2-7, with a tentative D call TRBD1 (6 bases). Germline V gene sequence: CDR1 MNHEY, CDR2 SVGAGI. The CDR3 has 14 residues. V was cut by 6 bases and J by 2 bases, with 14 bases left in between. CDR3 coding DNA: TGTGCCAGCAGCCTCGCAGGGGCGGCCTACGAGCAGTACTTC. This gives the protein CASSLAGAAYEQYF.

This clone was seen a few times. The sample holds other DNA sequences that translate to the same CDR3. V is TRBV7-2 and J is TRBJ2-7; unclear D gene. This CDR3 comprises 14 residues. Germline loops: CDR1 SGHTA, CDR2 FQGNSA. V gave up 1 base and J gave up 1 base, with 8 bases separating them. The CDR3 nucleotides are TGTGCCAGCAGCTTAGTTTCACCTTCCTACGAGCAGTACTTC. Translation gives CASSLVSPSYEQYF.

This chain links TRBV29-1 with TRBJ1-2, with 7 bases fitting TRBD1. Germline trimming cut 7 bases from V and 2 bases from J; bases unmatched to any gene: 4. Germline CDR1 is SQVTM and CDR2 is ANQGSEA. This CDR3 has 12 residues. CDR3 residues: CSGRTGNYGYTF. The CDR3 DNA follows: TGCAGCGGCCGGACAGGCAACTATGGCTACACCTTC.

This rearrangement joins TRBV4-3 to TRBJ1-3; 7 bases align to TRBD1. The CDR3 covers 16 residues. The germline CDR1 and CDR2 sequences are LGHNA and YSLEER. V shed 0 bases and J 3 bases; nucleotides not matched to a gene: 5. CDR3 in amino acids: CASSQDTGANGNTIYF. Written as DNA, the CDR3 is TGCGCCAGCAGCCAAGATACAGGGGCTAATGGAAACACCATATATTTT.

The V and J genes are TRBV7-2 and TRBJ2-1, with 8 nucleotides matching TRBD2. Trimming removed 5 bases from V and 10 bases from J; junction bases left unmatched: 19. Per the germline V gene, CDR1 is SGHTA and CDR2 is FQGNSA. The CDR3 has 17 amino acids. The chain's CDR3 is CASSPSRAGGFVGEQFF. The DNA of the CDR3 is TGTGCCAGCAGCCCAAGTCGGGCGGGGGGCTTTGTAGGAGAGCAGTTCTTC.

This clone has only a few counts. Here the CDR3 reads CASSPGGLTDTQYF. In DNA form, the CDR3 reads TGTGCCAGCTCACCTGGGGGGTTGACAGATACGCAGTATTTT. The V gene is TRBV18, the J gene TRBJ2-3; D possibly corresponds to TRBD2 (6 bases). Trimming cost V 3 bases and J 3 bases, with 10 bases left between them. This CDR3 region has 14 residues. The germline V gene encodes CDR1 KGHSH and CDR2 LQKENI.

As for this clone: This CDR3 is also generated by other DNA sequences in the sample. The gene calls are TRBV18 and TRBJ2-7; D is perhaps TRBD2 (6 bases). Per germline, CDR1 KGHSH and CDR2 LQKENI. This CDR3 has 13 residues. The V gene lost 6 bases and the J gene lost 4 bases, with 13 bases spanning the gap. CDR3 nucleotide sequence: TGTGCCAGCTCCCCGCCGGGAGTTTACGAGCAGTACTTC. Its protein is CASSPPGVYEQYF.

This clone was recorded a few times. This chain joins TRBV7-2 and TRBJ1-2; no reliable D call. CDR1 and CDR2 from the germline V gene are SGHTA and FQGNSA. V lost 1 base and J lost 3, with 12 bases in between. The length of the CDR3 is 15 residues. CDR3 amino acids: CASSLEGSPYYGYTF. The CDR3 DNA reads as TGTGCCAGCAGCTTAGAAGGGTCCCCTTACTATGGCTACACCTTC.